The present TCR beta chain was sequenced within a study of Graves' ophthalmopathy and Graves' hyperthyroidism. Study-level points and caveats: Blood also carried most expanded thyroid clonotypes exceeding 0.001 frequency. An approximately 80% specificity and around 89% sensitivity were achieved by a 13-signature model that separated ophthalmopathy from stable hyperthyroidism.

With 1 base removed from V and 6 bases from J, the gap between germline ends came to 13 bases. Germline loops: CDR1 SNHLY, CDR2 FYNNEI. The CDR3 runs to 15 residues. RNA transcripts yielded amplified TCR beta CDR3 regions. Second-round multiplex PCR came after a first-round RT-PCR that employed HTBI primers. TCRdb re-derived calls from the multiplex PCR reads in MiXCR, one entry per CDR3 protein. This table holds 500,000 to 700,000 distinct CDR3 sequences, less than 45% found once. Comments on this clonotype: What it binds is unknown.

Pregnant or lactating patients and those with other autoimmune diseases or uncontrolled infections were excluded. Sample: peripheral blood or thyroid tissue (not recorded which). The chain combines TRBV2 with TRBJ2-4, with no clear D. The sequence came from an adult man with Graves' hyperthyroidism. CDR3 bases: TGTGCCAGCAGTGAAGACGGCTCACCTGGAAACATTCAGTACTTC. Its protein is CASSEDGSPGNIQYF.